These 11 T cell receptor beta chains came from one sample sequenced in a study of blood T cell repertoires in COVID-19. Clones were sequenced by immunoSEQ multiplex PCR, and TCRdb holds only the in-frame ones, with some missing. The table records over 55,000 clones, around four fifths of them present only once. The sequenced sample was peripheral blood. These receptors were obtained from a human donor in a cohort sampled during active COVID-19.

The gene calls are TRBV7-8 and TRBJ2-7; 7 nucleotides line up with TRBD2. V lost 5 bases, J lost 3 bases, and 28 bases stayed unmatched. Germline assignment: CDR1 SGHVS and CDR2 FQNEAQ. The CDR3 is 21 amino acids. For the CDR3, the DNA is TGTGCCAGCAGCGTCCTGGGCCGCATGTTGCCGCGCGCGGGGGACGGCTACGAGCAGTACTTC. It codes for CASSVLGRMLPRAGDGYEQYF.

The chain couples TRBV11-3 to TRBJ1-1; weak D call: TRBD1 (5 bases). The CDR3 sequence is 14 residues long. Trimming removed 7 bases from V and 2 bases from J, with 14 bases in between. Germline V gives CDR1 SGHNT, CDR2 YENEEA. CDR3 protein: CASMMSRVNTEAFF. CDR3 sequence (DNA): TGTGCCAGCATGATGTCCAGGGTCAACACTGAAGCTTTCTTT.

CDR3 sequence (DNA): TGTGCCAGCATGAGGGGCAGGGGAGGGATAAGCGAGACCCAGTACTTC. This translates into CASMRGRGGISETQYF. The chain uses TRBV5-8 and TRBJ2-5, with D maybe TRBD2 (7 bases). This CDR3 has 16 amino acids. Trimming removed 6 bases from V and 5 bases from J, with 23 bases in between. Germline CDR1 SGHTS, CDR2 YDEGEE.

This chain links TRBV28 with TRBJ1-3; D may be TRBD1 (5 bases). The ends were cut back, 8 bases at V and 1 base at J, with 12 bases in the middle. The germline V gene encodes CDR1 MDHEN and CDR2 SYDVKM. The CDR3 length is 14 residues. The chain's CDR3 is CASRQGRSGNTIYF. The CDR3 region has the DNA TGTGCCAGCCGCCAGGGTAGGTCTGGAAACACCATATATTTT.

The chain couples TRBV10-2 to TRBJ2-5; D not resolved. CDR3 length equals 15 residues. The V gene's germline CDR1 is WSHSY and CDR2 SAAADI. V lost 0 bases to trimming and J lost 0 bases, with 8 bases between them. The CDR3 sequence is CASSESSRNQETQYF. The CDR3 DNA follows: TGCGCCAGCAGTGAGTCGTCGAGGAACCAAGAGACCCAGTACTTC.

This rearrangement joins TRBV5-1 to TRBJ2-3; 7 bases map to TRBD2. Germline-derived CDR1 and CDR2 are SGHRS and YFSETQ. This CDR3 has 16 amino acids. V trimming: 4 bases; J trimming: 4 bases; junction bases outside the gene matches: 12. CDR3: CASSPGGGGGSDTQYF. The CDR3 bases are TGCGCCAGCAGCCCCGGTGGGGGGGGAGGTTCAGATACGCAGTATTTT.

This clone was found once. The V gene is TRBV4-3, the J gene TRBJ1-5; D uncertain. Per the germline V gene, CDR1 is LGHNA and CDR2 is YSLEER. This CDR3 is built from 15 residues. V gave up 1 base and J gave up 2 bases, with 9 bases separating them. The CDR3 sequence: CASSQARARNQPQHF. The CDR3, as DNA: TGCGCCAGCAGCCAAGCCCGAGCTCGCAATCAGCCCCAGCATTTT.

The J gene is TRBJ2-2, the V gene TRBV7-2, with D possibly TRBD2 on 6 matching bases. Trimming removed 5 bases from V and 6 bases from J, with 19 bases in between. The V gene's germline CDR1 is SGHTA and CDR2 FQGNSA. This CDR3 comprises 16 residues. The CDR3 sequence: CASSRVGGSVSGELFF. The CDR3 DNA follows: TGTGCCAGCAGCCGCGTCGGGGGATCTGTATCCGGGGAGCTGTTTTTT.

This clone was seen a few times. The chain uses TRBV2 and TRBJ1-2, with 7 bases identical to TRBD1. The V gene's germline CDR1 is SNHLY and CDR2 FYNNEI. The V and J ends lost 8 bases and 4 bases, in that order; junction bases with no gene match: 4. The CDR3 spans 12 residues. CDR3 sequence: CASEQGTYGYTF. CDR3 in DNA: TGTGCCAGCGAACAGGGGACCTATGGCTACACCTTC.

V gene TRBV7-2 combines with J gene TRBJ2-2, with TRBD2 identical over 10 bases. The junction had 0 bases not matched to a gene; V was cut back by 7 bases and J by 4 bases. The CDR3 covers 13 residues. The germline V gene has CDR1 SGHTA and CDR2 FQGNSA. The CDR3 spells CASKRGGTGELFF. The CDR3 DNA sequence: TGTGCCAGCAAGCGGGGGGGCACCGGGGAGCTGTTTTTT.

The CDR3 reads CASSHGQGIYGYTF. The CDR3 coding sequence is TGCGCCAGCAGCCACGGACAGGGGATCTATGGCTACACCTTC. V is TRBV4-1 and J is TRBJ1-2, with TRBD1 matching 9 bases. CDR1 is MGHRA and CDR2 is YSYEKL in the germline V gene. The ends lost 3 bases at V and 4 bases at J; junction bases unmatched: 3. The CDR3 runs to 14 residues.